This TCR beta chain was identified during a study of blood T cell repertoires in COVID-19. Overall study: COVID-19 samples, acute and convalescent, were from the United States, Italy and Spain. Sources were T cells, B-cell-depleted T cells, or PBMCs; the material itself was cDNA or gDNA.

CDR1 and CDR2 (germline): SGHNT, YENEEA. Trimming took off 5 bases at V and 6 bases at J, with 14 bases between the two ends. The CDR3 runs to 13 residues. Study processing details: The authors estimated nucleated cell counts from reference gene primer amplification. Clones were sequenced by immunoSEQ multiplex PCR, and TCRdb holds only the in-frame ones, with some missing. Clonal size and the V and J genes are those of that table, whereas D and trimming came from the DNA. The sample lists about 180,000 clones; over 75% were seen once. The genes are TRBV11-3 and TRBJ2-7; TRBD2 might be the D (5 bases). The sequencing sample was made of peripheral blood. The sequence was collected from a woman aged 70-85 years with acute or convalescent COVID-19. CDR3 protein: CASSAEGATEQYF. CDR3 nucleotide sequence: TGTGCCAGCAGCGCAGAGGGTGCAACCGAGCAGTACTTC.